A single sample gave rise to the 32 T cell receptor beta chains below, sequenced in a study of T cells in Graves' hyperthyroidism and ophthalmopathy (dated by TCRdb to the late 2010s). The library was made by multiplex PCR. The sequencing machine was an Illumina HiSeq 2000. The TCR beta CDR3 regions were amplified from RNA transcripts. For the first round of RT-PCR on the TCR CDR3, the HTBI primer set was used together with the Qiagen OneStep RT-PCR kit. TCRdb ran its own pipeline on the public reads, namely fastp trimming at Q25 and MiXCR clone calling, and kept in-frame beta chains. A single entry per CDR3 protein holds the most common genes and DNA from its merged rows. This sample holds over 350,000 distinct CDR3 sequences; more than 13% were observed only once. Approximately 29% of the sample goes to the ten largest clones. The specimen was blood. These TCRs come from a man aged 45-65 years with Graves' ophthalmopathy.

This clonotype has a count of ten or more. V gene TRBV5-1 combines with J gene TRBJ1-1, with 10 bases that match TRBD1. V shed 4 bases and J 1 base; nucleotides not matched to a gene: 7. The CDR3 has 16 residues. From germline, CDR1 is SGHRS and CDR2 YFSETQ. CDR3 residues: CASSQGDRGWNTEAFF. The CDR3 region has the DNA TGCGCCAGCAGCCAAGGGGACAGGGGATGGAACACTGAAGCTTTCTTT.

This clonotype was observed many times. The CDR3 bases are TGCGCCAGCAGCCCGGATGCTAGCGGGATCTACGAGCAGTACTTC. Translating gives CASSPDASGIYEQYF. V is TRBV5-1 and J is TRBJ2-7, with 9 bases that match TRBD2. CDR1 is SGHRS and CDR2 is YFSETQ in the germline V gene. This CDR3 spans 15 amino acids. V lost 4 bases, J lost 3 bases, and 8 bases stayed unmatched.

Comments on this clonotype: The germline gene is not matched at one end of the junction; a read error may be the cause. The V and J genes are TRBV14 and TRBJ2-4; no clear D gene. From germline, CDR1 is SGHDN and CDR2 FVKESK. CDR3 length: 13 residues. As DNA, the CDR3 is TGTGCCAGCAGCGAAGACATAAGGAGCATTCAGTACTTC. This encodes CASSEDIRSIQYF.

Concerning this clonotype: A read error may be the cause here, since a much bigger clone is one base away. This sequence joins TRBV11-3 and TRBJ2-7, with 8 positions matching TRBD2. The CDR3 spans 15 residues. Looked up from germline, CDR1 is SGHNT and CDR2 is YENEEA. This CDR3 is CASSLRGSGMYGQYF. The CDR3 DNA reads as TGTGCCAGCAGCCTCCGGGGTAGCGGGATGTACGGGCAGTACTTC.

This clonotype has at least ten counts. The J gene is TRBJ2-7, the V gene TRBV28, with 13 positions matching TRBD2. Germline trimming cut 6 bases from V and 2 bases from J; bases unmatched to any gene: 4. Germline V gene sequence: CDR1 MDHEN, CDR2 SYDVKM. CDR3 size: 15 residues. The CDR3 DNA reads TGTGCCAGCAGCGAGACTAGCGGGAGGACCTACGAGCAGTACTTC. This codes for CASSETSGRTYEQYF.

The chain uses TRBV30 and TRBJ2-3; D is ambiguous. The CDR3 covers 13 residues. The germline CDR1 and CDR2 sequences are GTSNPN and SVGIG (reference sequence). Trimming left V 5 bases short and J 2 bases short, with 11 bases between. CDR3 coding DNA: TGTGCCTGGGCCCCTAGGAACACAGATACGCAGTATTTT. Its translation is CAWAPRNTDTQYF.

This clonotype was counted at least ten times. This sequence joins TRBV10-3 and TRBJ2-5; 11 positions match TRBD2. CDR3 length equals 14 residues. V was pared by 3 bases and J by 6 bases, with 3 bases of the junction left unmatched. CDR1 and CDR2 from the germline V gene are ENHRY and SYGVKD. The CDR3 nucleotides are TGTGCCATCAGTGAAACTAGCGGGAGTAAGACCCAGTACTTC. As protein: CAISETSGSKTQYF.

This clonotype came up many times. The rearrangement joins TRBV3-1 to TRBJ2-7; D is perhaps TRBD1 (6 bases). Trimming took 4 bases from V and 0 from J, leaving 19 bases between them. The CDR3 sequence is 17 residues long. Germline V gene lookup returns CDR1 LGHDT and CDR2 YNNKEL (reference sequence). CDR3 sequence (DNA): TGTGCCAGCAGCCCCGACAGGTCCGGGACATACTCCTACGAGCAGTACTTC. Its protein product is CASSPDRSGTYSYEQYF.

This chain joins TRBV6-1 and TRBJ2-5; a weak D match, TRBD2 (6 bases). Trimming took 0 bases from V and 12 from J, leaving 11 bases between them. This CDR3 is built from 12 residues. Germline loops: CDR1 MNHNS, CDR2 SASEGT. CDR3: CASSEAWDSEYF. In nucleotides, the CDR3 is TGTGCCAGCAGTGAAGCTTGGGACTCCGAGTACTTC.

There are many counts of this clonotype. V is TRBV11-3 and J is TRBJ2-3; maybe TRBD2 (5 bases). The CDR3 is made up of 14 amino acids. V lost 5 bases, J lost 1 base, and 10 bases lay in between. The germline gives CDR1 SGHNT, CDR2 YENEEA. The CDR3 region is CASSTRAGTDTQYF. In DNA form, the CDR3 reads TGTGCCAGCAGCACCAGAGCGGGCACAGATACGCAGTATTTT.

Many counts were recorded for this clonotype. CDR3 amino acids: CSVEYPGRSYEQYF. The CDR3 DNA sequence: TGCAGCGTTGAATACCCAGGGAGGTCCTACGAGCAGTACTTC. The chain is built from TRBV29-1 and TRBJ2-7; TRBD2 is a possible D gene (6 bases). This CDR3 spans 14 amino acids. CDR1 and CDR2 from the germline V gene are SQVTM and ANQGSEA. With 2 bases removed from V and 1 base from J, the gap between germline ends came to 12 bases.

This clonotype was recorded a few times. This sequence joins TRBV5-1 and TRBJ2-5; D tentatively reads TRBD1 or TRBD2 (5 bases each). CDR1 and CDR2 (germline): SGHRS, YFSETQ. The CDR3 is 13 amino acids. Trimming took off 5 bases at V and 2 bases at J, with 10 bases between the two ends. CDR3 nucleotides: TGCGCCAGCAGATGGGGGATACAAGAGACCCAGTACTTC. It translates to CASRWGIQETQYF. Full variable domain (missing parts from reference TRBV5-1 and TRBJ2-5): KAGVTQTPRYLIKTRGQQVTLSCSPISGHRSVSWYQQTPGQGLQFLFEYFSETQRNKGNFPGRFSGRQFSNSRSEMNVSTLELGDSALYLCASRWGIQETQYFGPGTRLLVL.

This clonotype occurred many times. This chain joins TRBV28 and TRBJ2-5, with D perhaps matching TRBD1 or TRBD2 (6 bases each). The V and J ends lost 5 bases and 1 base respectively, with 17 bases between them. Germline V gene lookup returns CDR1 MDHEN and CDR2 SYDVKM. The CDR3 totals 16 residues. CDR3 amino acids: CASSLGGRGPQETQYF. The DNA of the CDR3 is TGTGCCAGCAGTCTGGGGGGCAGGGGTCCCCAAGAGACCCAGTACTTC.

A word on this clonotype: A read error may be the cause here, since a much bigger clone is one base away. The chain couples TRBV28 to TRBJ2-1; D ambiguous. The J call may not be correct, given that the DNA end is closer to TRBJ2-7. The germline V gene encodes CDR1 MDHEN and CDR2 SYDVKM. CDR3 length: 16 amino acids. CDR3 amino acids: CASSLSGDSSYNEQYF. In nucleotides, the CDR3 is TGTGCCAGCAGTTTATCTGGGGATAGCTCCTACAATGAGCAGTACTTC.

The chain couples TRBV20-1 to TRBJ2-6; no clear D gene. CDR3 length: 12 residues. Germline-derived CDR1 and CDR2 are DFQATT and SNEGSKA (reference sequence). The ends were cut back, 4 bases at V and 0 bases at J, with 1 base in the middle. This chain's CDR3 is CSANSGANVLTF. In DNA form, the CDR3 reads TGCAGTGCTAACTCTGGGGCCAACGTCCTGACTTTC.

The chain carries TRBV24-1 and TRBJ2-4, with 9 bases aligning to TRBD1. The CDR3 totals 16 residues. V dropped 3 bases and J dropped 2; count of bases not matched to a gene: 4. Germline values: CDR1 KGHDR, CDR2 SFDVKD. The CDR3 loop reads CATSDGTGWPKNIQYF. The CDR3 DNA reads as TGTGCCACCAGTGATGGGACAGGGTGGCCCAAAAACATTCAGTACTTC.

This clonotype has more than one count but fewer than ten. The chain couples TRBV20-1 to TRBJ2-7; 11 bases are shared with TRBD2. Germline trimming cut 0 bases from V and 7 bases from J; bases unmatched to any gene: 8. Germline V gene lookup returns CDR1 DFQATT and CDR2 SNEGSKA (reference sequence). The CDR3 has 15 residues. CDR3 bases: TGCAGTGCTAGAGACGGGACTAGCGGTTCTATAGAGCAGTACTTC. The encoded protein is CSARDGTSGSIEQYF.

This clonotype was detected many times. The chain links TRBV5-6 to TRBJ2-3; D is undetermined. This CDR3 region has 14 residues. The germline gives CDR1 SGHDT, CDR2 YYEEEE. V was clipped by 0 bases and J by 7 bases, with 12 bases between them. Here the CDR3 DNA reads TGTGCCAGCAGCTTGGTAGGCACGGCAAATACGCAGTATTTT. Protein: CASSLVGTANTQYF.

The J gene is TRBJ1-1, the V gene TRBV14; TRBD1 matches at 8 bases. The CDR3 has 13 residues. V dropped 4 bases and J dropped 11; count of bases not matched to a gene: 9. Per germline, CDR1 SGHDN and CDR2 FVKESK. This CDR3 is CASSPWTGRKAFF. CDR3 DNA sequence: TGTGCCAGCAGCCCCTGGACAGGGAGAAAGGCTTTCTTT.

The table lists this clonotype with many counts. V gene TRBV24-1 combines with J gene TRBJ2-3; 9 positions match TRBD1. This CDR3 comprises 15 residues. Germline loops: CDR1 KGHDR, CDR2 SFDVKD. The V segment lost 4 bases and the J segment 4 bases; nucleotides outside the gene matches: 5. CDR3 coding DNA: TGTGCCACCAGTGAGGGGGACAGGGCTGCAGATACGCAGTATTTT. This sequence encodes CATSEGDRAADTQYF.

This clonotype was seen at least ten times. The gene calls are TRBV20-1 and TRBJ1-1, with D possibly being TRBD1 (6 bases). The germline CDR1 and CDR2 sequences are DFQATT and SNEGSKA (reference sequence). V was shortened by 6 bases and J by 3 bases, with 17 bases between the two germline ends. The CDR3 runs to 14 residues. CDR3 bases: TGCAGTGCCCCGGATAGGGGGGTCGACACTGAAGCTTTCTTT. Translation gives CSAPDRGVDTEAFF.

The sample holds many counts of this clonotype. The chain recombines TRBV3-1 with TRBJ1-5; D is unclear. The length of the CDR3 is 13 residues. Trimming shortened V by 0 bases and J by 15 bases, and 15 bases separated the two germline ends. Germline CDR1 and CDR2: LGHDT and YNNKEL (reference sequence). The chain's CDR3 is CASSQDAGGPSHF. As DNA, the CDR3 is TGTGCCAGCAGCCAAGATGCGGGAGGGCCCTCGCATTTT.

This clonotype has a count of ten or more. The genes are TRBV3-1 and TRBJ1-1; D gene unclear. Trimming shortened V by 3 bases and J by 1 base, and 9 bases separated the two germline ends. The germline V gene has CDR1 LGHDT and CDR2 YNNKEL (reference sequence). The CDR3 has 14 amino acids. The CDR3 DNA reads as TGTGCCAGCAGCCAGACGACCGGGAACACTGAAGCTTTCTTT. Its translation is CASSQTTGNTEAFF.

This clonotype was observed a few times. This sequence joins TRBV5-1 and TRBJ2-5; TRBD1 matches 7 bases. From germline, CDR1 is SGHRS and CDR2 YFSETQ. Germline trimming cut 5 bases from V and 5 bases from J; bases unmatched to any gene: 9. The CDR3 loop spans 14 amino acids. CDR3 loop: CASRDGNRGETQYF. The CDR3 nucleotides are TGCGCCAGCAGAGATGGAAACAGGGGCGAGACCCAGTACTTC.

This chain joins TRBV20-1 and TRBJ1-5, with D unclear. Trimming removed 3 bases at V and 7 bases at J, with 16 bases between. Germline V gene sequence: CDR1 DFQATT, CDR2 SNEGSKA (reference sequence). This CDR3 is 14 amino acids long. CDR3 in DNA: TGCAGTGCTAGCCTCTCTTCCCGCACCCAGCCCCAGCATTTT. It codes for CSASLSSRTQPQHF.

Many counts were recorded for this clonotype. The rearrangement uses TRBV7-9 and TRBJ1-2; TRBD1 is a possible D gene (5 bases). CDR3 length: 15 residues. Germline CDR1 is SEHNR and CDR2 is FQNEAQ (reference sequence). Trimming took off 4 bases at V and 3 bases at J, with 15 bases between the two ends. CDR3 sequence (DNA): TGTGCCAGCAGCTCGGACATTCATAAGGACTATGGCTACACCTTC. It specifies CASSSDIHKDYGYTF.

In this sample, this clonotype turned up a few times. The J gene is TRBJ1-3, the V gene TRBV7-2; D not resolved. The germline V gene has CDR1 SGHTA and CDR2 FQGNSA. The CDR3 has 15 amino acids. V was pared by 2 bases and J by 3 bases, with 11 bases between. The CDR3 loop is CASSLSVGYGNTIYF. For the CDR3, the DNA is TGTGCCAGCAGCTTATCTGTGGGTTATGGAAACACCATATATTTT. The whole variable domain, remainder taken from reference TRBV7-2 and TRBJ1-3, is GAGVSQSPSNKVTEKGKDVELRCDPISGHTALYWYRQSLGQGLEFLIYFQGNSAPDKSGLPSDRFSAERTGGSVSTLTIQRTQQEDSAVYLCASSLSVGYGNTIYFGEGSWLTVV.

The genes are TRBV10-3 and TRBJ2-1, with D perhaps TRBD2 (5 bases). Trimming removed 0 bases from V and 0 bases from J, with 18 bases in between. Germline CDR1 is ENHRY and CDR2 is SYGVKD. The CDR3 totals 19 residues. The CDR3 spells CAISESFRGSIPSYNEQFF. The CDR3, as DNA: TGTGCCATCAGTGAGTCATTCCGGGGTAGCATCCCCTCCTACAATGAGCAGTTCTTC.

This clonotype occurred many times. This chain uses TRBV18 with TRBJ1-2, with 11 bases lining up with TRBD1. Germline-derived CDR1 and CDR2 are KGHSH and LQKENI. With 5 bases clipped from V and 6 bases from J, the junction kept 5 bases outside the gene matches. The CDR3 loop spans 14 amino acids. Written as DNA, the CDR3 is TGTGCCAGCTCAGCGGACAGGGGGCACAATGGCTACACCTTC. It is translated as CASSADRGHNGYTF. Filled out from reference TRBV18 and TRBJ1-2, the complete variable domain reads NAGVMQNPRHLVRRRGQEARLRCSPMKGHSHVYWYRQLPEEGLKFMVYLQKENIIDESGMPKERFSAEFPKEGPSILRIQQVVRGDSAAYFCASSADRGHNGYTFGSGTRLTVV.

This chain joins TRBV10-3 and TRBJ1-1; tentatively, D is TRBD1 (5 bases). This CDR3 region has 12 residues. V was shortened by 7 bases and J by 7 bases, with 13 bases between the two germline ends. Germline-derived CDR1 and CDR2 are ENHRY and SYGVKD. The CDR3 sequence is CAIMRGGDEAFF. The CDR3 coding sequence is TGTGCCATCATGAGGGGCGGCGATGAAGCTTTCTTT.

Remarks on this clonotype: One base away lies a much larger clone, so this may be a sequencing read error. The chain employs TRBV11-3 and TRBJ2-2; either TRBD1 or TRBD2 may supply D (5 bases each). The CDR3 spans 19 residues. Germline V gives CDR1 SGHNT, CDR2 YENEEA. V was clipped by 0 bases and J by 2 bases, with 19 bases between them. CDR3 amino acids: CASSLEGRALLGNTGELFF. CDR3 nucleotide sequence: TGTGCCAGCAGCTTAGAGGGACGAGCACTATTGGGAAACACCGGGGAGCTGTTTTTT. The entire variable domain, with the rest obtained from reference TRBV11-3 and TRBJ2-2, is as follows: EAGVVQSPRYKIIEKKQPVAFWCNPISGHNTLYWYLQNLGQGPELLIRYENEEAVDDSQLPKDRFSAERLKGVDSTLKIQPAELGDSAVYLCASSLEGRALLGNTGELFFGEGSRLTVL.

This clonotype was recorded many times. The gene calls are TRBV28 and TRBJ1-1; D unresolved. The germline V gene has CDR1 MDHEN and CDR2 SYDVKM. Trimming removed 5 bases from V and 1 base from J, with 11 bases in between. CDR3 length equals 14 residues. CDR3 loop: CASSPTNGNTEAFF. CDR3 sequence (DNA): TGTGCCAGCAGTCCGACAAACGGGAACACTGAAGCTTTCTTT. The full variable domain, completed using reference TRBV28 and TRBJ1-1, is DVKVTQSSRYLVKRTGEKVFLECVQDMDHENMFWYRQDPGLGLRLIYFSYDVKMKEKGDIPEGYSVSREKKERFSLILESASTNQTSMYLCASSPTNGNTEAFFGQGTRLTVV.